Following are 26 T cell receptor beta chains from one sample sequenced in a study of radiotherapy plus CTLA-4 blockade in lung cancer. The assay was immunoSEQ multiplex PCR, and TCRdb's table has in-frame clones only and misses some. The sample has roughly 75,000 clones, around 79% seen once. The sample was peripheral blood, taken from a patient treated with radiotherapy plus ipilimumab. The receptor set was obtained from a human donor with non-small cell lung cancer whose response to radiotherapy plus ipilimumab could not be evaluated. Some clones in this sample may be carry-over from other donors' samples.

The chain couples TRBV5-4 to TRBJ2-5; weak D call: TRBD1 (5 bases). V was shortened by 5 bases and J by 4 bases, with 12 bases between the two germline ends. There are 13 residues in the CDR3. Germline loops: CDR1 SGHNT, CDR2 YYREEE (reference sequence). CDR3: CASSFRGSETQYF. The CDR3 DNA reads TGTGCCAGCAGTTTTAGGGGTTCAGAGACCCAGTACTTC.

CDR3 nucleotide sequence: TGTGCCAGCAGCTTTTGGACAGGGGGCGCGACTGAAGCTTTCTTT. Protein: CASSFWTGGATEAFF. The chain combines TRBV7-9 with TRBJ1-1, with 11 bases aligning to TRBD1. After removal of 3 bases from V and 5 bases from J, the junction contained 5 bases not matched to a gene. Germline CDR1 SEHNR, CDR2 FQNEAQ (reference sequence). The CDR3 is made up of 15 amino acids.

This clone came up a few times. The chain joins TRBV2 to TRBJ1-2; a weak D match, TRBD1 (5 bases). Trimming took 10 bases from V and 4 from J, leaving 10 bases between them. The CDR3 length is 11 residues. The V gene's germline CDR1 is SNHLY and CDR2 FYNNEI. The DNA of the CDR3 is TGTGCCACCACGGGGGGCTATGGCTACACCTTC. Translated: CATTGGYGYTF.

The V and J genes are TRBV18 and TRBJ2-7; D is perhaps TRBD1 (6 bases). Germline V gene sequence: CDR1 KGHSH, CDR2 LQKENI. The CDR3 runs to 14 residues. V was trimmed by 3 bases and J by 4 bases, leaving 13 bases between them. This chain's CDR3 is CASSPDLRGYEQYF. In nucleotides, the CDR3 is TGTGCCAGCTCACCGGACCTAAGGGGGTACGAGCAGTACTTC.

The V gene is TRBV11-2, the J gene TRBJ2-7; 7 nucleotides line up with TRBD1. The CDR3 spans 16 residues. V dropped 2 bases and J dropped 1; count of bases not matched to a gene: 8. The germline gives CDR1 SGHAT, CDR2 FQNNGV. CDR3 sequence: CASSLRQGVGSYEQYF. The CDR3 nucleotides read TGTGCCAGCAGCTTAAGACAGGGAGTGGGGTCCTACGAGCAGTACTTC.

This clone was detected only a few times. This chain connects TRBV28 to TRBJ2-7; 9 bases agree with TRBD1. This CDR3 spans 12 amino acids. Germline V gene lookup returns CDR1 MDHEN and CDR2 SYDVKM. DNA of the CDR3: TGTGCTGTAGGGACAGGGTACTACGAGCAGTACTTC. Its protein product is CAVGTGYYEQYF.

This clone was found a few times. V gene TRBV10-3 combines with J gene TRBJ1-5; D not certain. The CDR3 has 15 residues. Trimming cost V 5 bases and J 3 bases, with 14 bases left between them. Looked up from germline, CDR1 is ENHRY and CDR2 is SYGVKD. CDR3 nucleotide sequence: TGTGCCATCAGTTCGGCGGACGGGAACAATCAGCCCCAGCATTTT. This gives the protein CAISSADGNNQPQHF.

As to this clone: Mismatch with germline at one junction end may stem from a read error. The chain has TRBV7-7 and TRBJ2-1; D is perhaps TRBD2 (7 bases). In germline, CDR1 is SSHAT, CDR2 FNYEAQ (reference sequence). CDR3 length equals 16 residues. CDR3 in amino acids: CASSSSPGAGALGQFF. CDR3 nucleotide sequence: TGTGCTAGCAGCTCTAGCCCGGGGGCGGGAGCTCTCGGGCAGTTCTTC. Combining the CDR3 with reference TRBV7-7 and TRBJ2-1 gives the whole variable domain GAGVSQSPRYKVTKRGQDVTLRCDPISSHATLYWYQQALGQGPEFLTYFNYEAQPDKSGLPSDRFSAERPEGSISTLTIQRTEQRDSAMYRCASSSSPGAGALGQFFGPGTRLTVL.

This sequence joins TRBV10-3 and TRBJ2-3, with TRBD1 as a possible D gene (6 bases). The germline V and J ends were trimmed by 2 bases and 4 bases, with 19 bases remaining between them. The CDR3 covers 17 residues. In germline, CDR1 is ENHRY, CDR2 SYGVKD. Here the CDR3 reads CAISEREGVGAADTQYF. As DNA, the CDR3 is TGTGCCATCAGTGAGAGGGAAGGGGTGGGGGCAGCAGATACGCAGTATTTT.

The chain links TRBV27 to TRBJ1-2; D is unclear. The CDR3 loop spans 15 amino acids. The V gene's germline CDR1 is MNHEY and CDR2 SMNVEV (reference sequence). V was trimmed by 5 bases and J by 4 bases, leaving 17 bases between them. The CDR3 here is CASSRRLSGGYGYTF. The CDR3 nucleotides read TGTGCCAGCAGTAGGCGCCTGTCAGGTGGCTATGGCTACACCTTC.

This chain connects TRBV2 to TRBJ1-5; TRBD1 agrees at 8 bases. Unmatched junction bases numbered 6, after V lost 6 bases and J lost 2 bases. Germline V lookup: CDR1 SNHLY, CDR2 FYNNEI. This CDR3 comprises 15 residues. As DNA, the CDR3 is TGTGCCAGCAGCGCGGACAGGGCAGGCAATCAGCCCCAGCATTTT. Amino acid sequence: CASSADRAGNQPQHF.

Here the CDR3 reads CASSYPTGGMNTEAFF. CDR3 in DNA: TGTGCCAGCAGTTACCCGACAGGGGGCATGAACACTGAAGCTTTCTTT. The J gene is TRBJ1-1, the V gene TRBV6-5; 10 nucleotides align to TRBD1. Germline V gene lookup returns CDR1 MNHEY and CDR2 SVGAGI. The CDR3 contains 16 residues. J was trimmed by 0 bases and V by 2 bases; bases with no gene match: 3.

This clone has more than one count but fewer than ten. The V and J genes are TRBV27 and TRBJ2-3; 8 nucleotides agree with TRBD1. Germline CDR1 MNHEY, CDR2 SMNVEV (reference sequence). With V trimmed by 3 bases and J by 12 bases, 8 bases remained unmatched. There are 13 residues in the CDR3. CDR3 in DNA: TGTGCCAGCAGTTTCGTGGGGACAGGTTCCCAGTATTTT. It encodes CASSFVGTGSQYF.

The CDR3: CASSPPPWRKSTDTQYF. The CDR3 region has the DNA TGTGCCAGCAGCCCACCGCCCTGGCGGAAAAGCACAGATACGCAGTATTTT. The chain has TRBV7-6 and TRBJ2-3, with no clear D. The V end was cut by 5 bases, the J end by 0 bases, with 18 bases between. This CDR3 has 17 residues. Germline CDR1 SGHVS, CDR2 FNYEAQ.

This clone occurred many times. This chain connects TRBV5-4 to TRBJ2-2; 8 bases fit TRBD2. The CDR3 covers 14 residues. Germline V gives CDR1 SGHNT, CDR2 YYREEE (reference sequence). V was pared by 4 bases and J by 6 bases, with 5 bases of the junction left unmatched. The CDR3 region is CASSLGGGSGELFF. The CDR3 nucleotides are TGTGCCAGCAGCCTAGGCGGGGGGTCCGGGGAGCTGTTTTTT.

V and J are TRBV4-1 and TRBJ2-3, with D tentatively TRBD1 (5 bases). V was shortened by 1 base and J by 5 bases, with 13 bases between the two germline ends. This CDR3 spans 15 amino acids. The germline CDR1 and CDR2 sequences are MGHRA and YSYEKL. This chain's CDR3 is CASSQGSGRGDTQYF. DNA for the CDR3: TGCGCCAGCAGCCAAGGGTCAGGAAGGGGAGATACGCAGTATTTT.

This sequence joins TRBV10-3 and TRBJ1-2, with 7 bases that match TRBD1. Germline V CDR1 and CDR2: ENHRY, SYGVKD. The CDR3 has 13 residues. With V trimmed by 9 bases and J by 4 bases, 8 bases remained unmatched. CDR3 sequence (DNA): TGTGCCATTCTGACAGGGACGAGCTATGGCTACACCTTC. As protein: CAILTGTSYGYTF.

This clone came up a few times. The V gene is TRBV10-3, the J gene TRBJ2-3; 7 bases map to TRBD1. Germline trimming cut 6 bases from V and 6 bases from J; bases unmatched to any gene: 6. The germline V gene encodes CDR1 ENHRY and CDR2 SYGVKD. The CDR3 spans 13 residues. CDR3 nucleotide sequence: TGTGCCATCAGCCGACAGGGATTGGATACGCAGTATTTT. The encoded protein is CAISRQGLDTQYF.

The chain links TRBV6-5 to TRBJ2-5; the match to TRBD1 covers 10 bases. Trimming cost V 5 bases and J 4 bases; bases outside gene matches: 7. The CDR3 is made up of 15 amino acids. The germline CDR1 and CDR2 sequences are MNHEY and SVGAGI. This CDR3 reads CASSRDRGGRETQYF. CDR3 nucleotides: TGTGCCAGCAGTAGGGACAGGGGAGGCCGAGAGACCCAGTACTTC.

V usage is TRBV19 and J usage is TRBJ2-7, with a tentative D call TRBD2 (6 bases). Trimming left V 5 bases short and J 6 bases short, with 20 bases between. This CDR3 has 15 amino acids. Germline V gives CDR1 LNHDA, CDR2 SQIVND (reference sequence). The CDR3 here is CASSVRDSPLLEQYF. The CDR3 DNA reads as TGTGCCAGTAGTGTCCGGGACTCCCCCCTCCTCGAGCAGTACTTC.

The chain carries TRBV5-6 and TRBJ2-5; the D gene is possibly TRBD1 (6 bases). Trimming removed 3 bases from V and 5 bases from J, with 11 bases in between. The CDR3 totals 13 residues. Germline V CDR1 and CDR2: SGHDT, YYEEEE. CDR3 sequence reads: CASSSTRGETQYF. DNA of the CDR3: TGTGCCAGCAGCTCAACAAGGGGGGAGACCCAGTACTTC.

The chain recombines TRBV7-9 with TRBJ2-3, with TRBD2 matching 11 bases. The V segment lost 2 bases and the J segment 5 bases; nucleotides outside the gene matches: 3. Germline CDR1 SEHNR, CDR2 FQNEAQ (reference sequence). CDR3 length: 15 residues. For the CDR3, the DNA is TGTGCCAGCAGCTTATCTAGCGGGGGGTTAGATACGCAGTATTTT. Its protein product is CASSLSSGGLDTQYF.

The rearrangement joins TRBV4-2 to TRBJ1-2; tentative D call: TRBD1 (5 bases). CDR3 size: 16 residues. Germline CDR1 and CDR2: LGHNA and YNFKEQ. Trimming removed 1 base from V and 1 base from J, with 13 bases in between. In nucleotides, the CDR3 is TGTGCCAGCAGCCAAGCTCTAGGGGAGGTTAACTATGGCTACACCTTC. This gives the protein CASSQALGEVNYGYTF.

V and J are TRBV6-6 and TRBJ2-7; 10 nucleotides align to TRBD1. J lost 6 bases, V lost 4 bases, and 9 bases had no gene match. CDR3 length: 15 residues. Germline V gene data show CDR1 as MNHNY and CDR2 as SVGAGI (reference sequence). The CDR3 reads CASSSSGTGVGEQYF. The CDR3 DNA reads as TGTGCCAGCAGTTCATCCGGGACAGGGGTAGGCGAGCAGTACTTC.

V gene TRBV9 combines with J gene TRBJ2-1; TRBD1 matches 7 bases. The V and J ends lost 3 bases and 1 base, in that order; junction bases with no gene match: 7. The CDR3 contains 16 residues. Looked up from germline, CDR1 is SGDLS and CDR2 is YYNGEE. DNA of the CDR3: TGTGCCAGCAGCGCGACAGGGAGTCTATCCTACAATGAGCAGTTCTTC. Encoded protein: CASSATGSLSYNEQFF.

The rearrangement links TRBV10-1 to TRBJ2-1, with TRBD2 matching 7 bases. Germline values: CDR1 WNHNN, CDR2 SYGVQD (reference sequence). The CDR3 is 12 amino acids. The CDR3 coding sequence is TGCGCGCCCTCGGGGCGGGGGAATGAGCAGTTCTTC. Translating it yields CAPSGRGNEQFF.